This T cell receptor beta chain was sequenced for a study of control samples from healthy donors and cancer patients. Measured with immunoSEQ multiplex PCR; TCRdb has only the in-frame clones, and not every one. The sample holds about 170,000 clones, 88% seen once. The V gene end was trimmed by 5 bases and the J gene end by 3 bases; junction bases not matched to a gene: 7. Germline V gives CDR1 SGHVS, CDR2 FQNEAQ. The CDR3 is made up of 15 amino acids. This TCR was recovered from a woman in her twenties or thirties in good health. The chain employs TRBV7-8 and TRBJ2-3; 8 nucleotides match TRBD1. The sample taken for sequencing was blood. CDR3 loop: CASSRLDRVTDTQYF. The CDR3 DNA follows: TGTGCCAGCAGCCGACTGGACAGGGTTACAGATACGCAGTATTTT.